What follows describes a single T cell receptor beta chain. Its target is unknown. CDR1 is MRHNA, CDR2 SNTAGT, per germline. With 5 bases clipped from V and 1 base from J, the junction kept 3 bases outside the gene matches. This CDR3 comprises 15 residues. The table came from immunoSEQ multiplex PCR; TCRdb's copy has only in-frame clones and leaves some out. The sample holds about 32,000 clones, 84% seen once. This record belongs to a study of OX40 agonist ivuxolimab in advanced cancers. Across the study: Patients took ivuxolimab, an agonistic anti-OX40 (CD134) antibody. General study findings and limits: By week 6 at 0.1 to 3.0 mg/kg, blood CD4+ and CD8+ T cells had expanded clonally. Certain nonresponders likewise exhibited a low normalized T-cell clonal expansion.

With baseline, cycle 4 day 1, and cycle 7 day 1 as timepoints, blood was sampled. V usage is TRBV6-4 and J usage is TRBJ2-3, with TRBD1 matching 10 bases. Sequenced here: CD4+ or CD8+ T cells sorted from blood, sampled in a trial of the OX40 agonist ivuxolimab. The sequence derives from an adult with an advanced solid tumor such as melanoma, head and neck, liver or kidney cancer. The CDR3 DNA is TGTGCCAGCAGTTCCGGGACAGGGGGCACAGATACGCAGTATTTT. Translation: CASSSGTGGTDTQYF.